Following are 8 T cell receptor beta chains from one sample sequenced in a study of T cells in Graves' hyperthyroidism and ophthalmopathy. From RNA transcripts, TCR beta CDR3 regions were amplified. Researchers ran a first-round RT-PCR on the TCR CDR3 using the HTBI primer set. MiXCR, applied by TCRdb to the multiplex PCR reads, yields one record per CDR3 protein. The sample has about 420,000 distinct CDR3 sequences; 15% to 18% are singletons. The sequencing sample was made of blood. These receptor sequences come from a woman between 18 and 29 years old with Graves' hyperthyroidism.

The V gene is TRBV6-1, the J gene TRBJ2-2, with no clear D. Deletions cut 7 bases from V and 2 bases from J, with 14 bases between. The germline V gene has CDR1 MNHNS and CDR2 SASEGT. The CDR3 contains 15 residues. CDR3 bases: TGTGCCAGCACCGTTGCAACAGCCAACACCGGGGAGCTGTTTTTT. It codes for CASTVATANTGELFF.

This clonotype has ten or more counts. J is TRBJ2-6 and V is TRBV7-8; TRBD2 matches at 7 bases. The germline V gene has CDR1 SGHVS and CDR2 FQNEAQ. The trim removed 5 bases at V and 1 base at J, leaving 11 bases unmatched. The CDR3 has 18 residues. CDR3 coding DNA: TGTGCCAGCAGCCCCGTAGCGGGCTTTGGGTCTGGGGCCAACGTCCTGACTTTC. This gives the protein CASSPVAGFGSGANVLTF.

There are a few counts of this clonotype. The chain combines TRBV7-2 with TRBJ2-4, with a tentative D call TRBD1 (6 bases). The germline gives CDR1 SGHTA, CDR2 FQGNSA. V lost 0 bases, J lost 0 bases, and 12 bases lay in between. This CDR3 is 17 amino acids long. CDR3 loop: CASSLAAGALAKNIQYF. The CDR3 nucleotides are TGTGCCAGCAGCTTAGCGGCAGGGGCACTAGCCAAAAACATTCAGTACTTC.

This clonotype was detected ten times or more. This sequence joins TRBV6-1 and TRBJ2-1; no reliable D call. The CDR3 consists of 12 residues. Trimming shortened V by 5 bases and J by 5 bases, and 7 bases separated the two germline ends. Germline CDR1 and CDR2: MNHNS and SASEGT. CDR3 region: CASSYRDNEQFF. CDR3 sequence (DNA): TGTGCCAGCAGTTATAGGGACAATGAGCAGTTCTTC.

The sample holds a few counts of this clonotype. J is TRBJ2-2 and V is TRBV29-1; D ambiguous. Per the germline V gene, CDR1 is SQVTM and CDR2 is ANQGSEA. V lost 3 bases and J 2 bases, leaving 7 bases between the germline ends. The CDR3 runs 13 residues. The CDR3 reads CSVEGENTGELFF. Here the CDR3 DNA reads TGCAGCGTTGAGGGTGAAAACACCGGGGAGCTGTTTTTT.

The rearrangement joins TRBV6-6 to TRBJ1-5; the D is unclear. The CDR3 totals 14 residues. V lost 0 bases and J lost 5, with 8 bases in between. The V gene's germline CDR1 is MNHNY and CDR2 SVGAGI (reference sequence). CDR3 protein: CASSYSRWDQPQHF. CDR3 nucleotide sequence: TGTGCCAGCAGTTACTCGCGGTGGGATCAGCCCCAGCATTTT.

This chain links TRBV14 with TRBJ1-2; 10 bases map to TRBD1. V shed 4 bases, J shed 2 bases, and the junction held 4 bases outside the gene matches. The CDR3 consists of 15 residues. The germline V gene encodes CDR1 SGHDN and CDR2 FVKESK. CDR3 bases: TGTGCCAGCAGCCGTGCGACAGGGGGCAACTATGGCTACACCTTC. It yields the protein CASSRATGGNYGYTF.

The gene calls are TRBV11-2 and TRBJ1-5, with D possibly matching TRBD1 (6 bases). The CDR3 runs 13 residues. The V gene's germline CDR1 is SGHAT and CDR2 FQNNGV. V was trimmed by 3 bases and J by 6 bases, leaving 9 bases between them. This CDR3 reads CASSLGGLQPQHF. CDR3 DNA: TGTGCCAGCAGCTTGGGGGGCCTTCAGCCCCAGCATTTT.